This T cell receptor beta chain was sequenced for a study of identical twins. The study, taken as a whole, reports: Out-of-frame TCR alpha sharing observed in monozygotic twins exceeded model estimates. Cord blood beta clonotypes that were abundant carried fewer insertions, and memory repertoires showed no such trend.

Comment on this clonotype: What it recognizes is unknown.

Germline CDR1 is SGHNT and CDR2 is YYREEE (reference sequence). Trimming pared 0 bases from V and 7 bases from J, leaving 17 bases between. The CDR3 length is 16 residues. TCRdb ran MiXCR on the 5' RACE reads and lists one entry per CDR3 protein. The profile covers a few hundred thousand distinct CDR3 sequences, with about 13% appearing a single time and 3.5% to 5% taken by the ten largest. All donors were healthy, and all were Caucasian. These data were also filed under a second study, of yellow fever vaccine responses in identical twins.

The sequence derives from a woman younger than 35 in good health. J is TRBJ2-1 and V is TRBV5-4, with unresolved D. The material sequenced was memory (CD45RO+) T cells sorted from blood. CDR3: CASSLEGTRHGNEQFF. The CDR3 DNA follows: TGTGCCAGCAGCTTGGAAGGTACCCGCCATGGGAATGAGCAGTTCTTC.